The 10 T cell receptor beta chains reported below all come from one sample, sequenced in a study of spatial heterogeneity in lung cancer. Time point meaning: sample taken at primary tumor resection. No cell sorting; template was whole RNA from tumor, lung tissue or PBMC. TCRdb re-analysed the 5' RACE reads in MiXCR, keeping a single row per CDR3 protein. Of approximately 2,500 distinct CDR3 sequences listed, under 40% were seen once; the top ten hold about two thirds. Source: PBMCs, taken at surgery. The receptors were sampled from a male donor with early-stage non-small cell lung cancer.

The rearrangement links TRBV2 to TRBJ1-2; TRBD1 is a possible D gene (5 bases). This CDR3 region has 14 residues. V was cut by 4 bases and J by 1 base, with 10 bases left in between. From germline, CDR1 is SNHLY and CDR2 FYNNEI. CDR3 DNA sequence: TGTGCCAGCAGTGTGCGGGGGTTTAACTATGGCTACACCTTC. Translated: CASSVRGFNYGYTF.

This clonotype is medium-sized in the sample. This chain connects TRBV11-2 to TRBJ2-1; D remains unclear. The CDR3 extends over 16 amino acids. The V gene's germline CDR1 is SGHAT and CDR2 FQNNGV. V was clipped by 5 bases and J by 1 base, with 15 bases between them. The chain's CDR3 is CASSLGSRVSYNEQFF. As DNA, the CDR3 is TGTGCCAGCAGCCTAGGCAGTCGGGTTTCCTACAATGAGCAGTTCTTC.

In its sample, this clonotype was seen many times. This chain joins TRBV6-2 or TRBV6-3 and TRBJ2-3, with D maybe TRBD1 (6 bases). Looked up from germline, CDR1 is MNHEY and CDR2 is SVGEGT. V lost 7 bases, J lost 4 bases, and 15 bases lay in between. The CDR3 length is 14 residues. Here the CDR3 DNA reads TGTGCCAGCACCCTCAGGGGTCCCCCAGATACGCAGTATTTT. Translated, it gives CASTLRGPPDTQYF.

This clonotype was picked up a small number of times. The V call is TRBV7-8, the J call TRBJ2-3, with D unresolved. The germline CDR1 and CDR2 sequences are SGHVS and FQNEAQ. The CDR3 is 15 amino acids. V shed 3 bases and J shed 4 bases, with 14 bases lying between them. CDR3 residues: CASSFRSTIADTQYF. The CDR3 nucleotides are TGTGCCAGCAGCTTTCGGTCGACGATAGCAGATACGCAGTATTTT.

V is TRBV28 and J is TRBJ2-3, with 8 bases matching TRBD2. Trimming at V came to 8 bases and at J to 7 bases, leaving 8 bases not matched to a gene. The germline gives CDR1 MDHEN, CDR2 SYDVKM. The CDR3 has 13 residues. In DNA, the CDR3 is TGTGCCAGCGAAGGGACTAGACGGAATACGCAGTATTTT. Its translation is CASEGTRRNTQYF.

The chain recombines TRBV3-1 with TRBJ1-2; 10 bases align to TRBD1. Looked up from germline, CDR1 is LGHDT and CDR2 is YNNKEL (reference sequence). This CDR3 has 13 residues. Losses at the gene ends were 5 bases for V and 6 bases for J; bases not matched to a gene: 3. CDR3: CASSWTGGNGYTF. CDR3 sequence (DNA): TGTGCCAGCAGCTGGACAGGGGGGAATGGCTACACCTTC.

The chain joins TRBV20-1 to TRBJ2-2; possible D gene TRBD2, 6 bases. This CDR3 has 15 amino acids. The germline V gene encodes CDR1 DFQATT and CDR2 SNEGSKA (reference sequence). Between the trimmed V and J ends, which lost 2 bases and 1 base, there was a span of 11 bases. In DNA, the CDR3 is TGCAGTGCTAGAACAGTCGGGAGGAACACCGGGGAGCTGTTTTTT. This codes for CSARTVGRNTGELFF.

This clonotype was recorded only once. This chain joins TRBV28 and TRBJ2-4, with TRBD1 matching over 11 bases. This CDR3 has 21 amino acids. Trimming at V came to 3 bases and at J to 1 base, leaving 17 bases not matched to a gene. Germline CDR1 MDHEN, CDR2 SYDVKM. CDR3 DNA: TGTGCCAGCAGTTTTGTACCAACAGGACAGGGGGCAGTAGGGGCCAAAAACATTCAGTACTTC. It yields the protein CASSFVPTGQGAVGAKNIQYF.

This clonotype was seen a single time. This rearrangement joins TRBV29-1 to TRBJ2-6; D is undetermined. Trimming cost V 1 base and J 3 bases, with 7 bases left between them. The CDR3 contains 14 residues. In germline, CDR1 is SQVTM, CDR2 ANQGSEA. CDR3 amino acids: CSVEASLGANVLTF. CDR3 bases: TGCAGCGTTGAAGCGTCTCTTGGGGCCAACGTCCTGACTTTC. Drawing the rest from reference TRBV29-1 and TRBJ2-6, the complete variable domain is SAVISQKPSRDICQRGTSLTIQCQVDSQVTMMFWYRQQPGQSLTLIATANQGSEATYESGFVIDKFPISRPNLTFSTLTVSNMSPEDSSIYLCSVEASLGANVLTFGAGSRLTVL.

This clonotype is medium-sized (0.01 to 0.1%) by share. This chain connects TRBV6-6 to TRBJ2-7; possible D gene TRBD1, 6 bases. The CDR3 is 16 amino acids. CDR1 and CDR2 (germline): MNHNY, SVGAGI (reference sequence). The ends were cut back, 2 bases at V and 1 base at J, with 15 bases in the middle. The DNA of the CDR3 is TGTGCCAGCAGTTACAGAAACCGGGACACTTCCTACGAGCAGTACTTC. Amino acids: CASSYRNRDTSYEQYF.